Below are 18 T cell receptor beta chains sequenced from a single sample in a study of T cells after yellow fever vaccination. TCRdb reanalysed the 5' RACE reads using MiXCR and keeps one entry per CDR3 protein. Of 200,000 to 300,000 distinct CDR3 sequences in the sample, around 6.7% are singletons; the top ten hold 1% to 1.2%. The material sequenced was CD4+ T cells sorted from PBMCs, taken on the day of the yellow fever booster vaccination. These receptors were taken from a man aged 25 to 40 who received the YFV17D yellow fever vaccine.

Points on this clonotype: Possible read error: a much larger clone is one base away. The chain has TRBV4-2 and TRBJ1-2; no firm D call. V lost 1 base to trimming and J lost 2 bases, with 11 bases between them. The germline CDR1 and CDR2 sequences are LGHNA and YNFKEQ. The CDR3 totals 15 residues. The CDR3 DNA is TGTGCCAGCAGCCAAGGTGGAGGGTCGAACTATGGCTACACCTTC. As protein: CASSQGGGSNYGYTF.

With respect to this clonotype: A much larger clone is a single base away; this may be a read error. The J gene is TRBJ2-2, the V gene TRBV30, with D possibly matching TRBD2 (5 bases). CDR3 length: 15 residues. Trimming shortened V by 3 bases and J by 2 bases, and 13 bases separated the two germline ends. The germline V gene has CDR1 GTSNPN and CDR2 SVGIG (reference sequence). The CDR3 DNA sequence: TGTGCCTGGAGAAGAGCGGCAGATAACACCGGGGAGCTGTTTTTT. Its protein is CAWRRAADNTGELFF.

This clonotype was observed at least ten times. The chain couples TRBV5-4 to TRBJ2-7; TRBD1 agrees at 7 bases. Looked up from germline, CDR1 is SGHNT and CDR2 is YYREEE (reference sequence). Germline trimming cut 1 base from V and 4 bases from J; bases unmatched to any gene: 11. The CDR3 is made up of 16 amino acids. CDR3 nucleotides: TGTGCCAGCAGCTTGATGCGACAGGGCGAATCATACGAGCAGTACTTC. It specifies CASSLMRQGESYEQYF.

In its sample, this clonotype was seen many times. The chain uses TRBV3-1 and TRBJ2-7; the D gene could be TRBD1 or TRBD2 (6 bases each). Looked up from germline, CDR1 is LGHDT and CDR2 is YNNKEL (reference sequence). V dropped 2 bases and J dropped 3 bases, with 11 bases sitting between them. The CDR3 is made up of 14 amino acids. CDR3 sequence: CASSQSGGGYEQYF. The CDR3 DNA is TGTGCCAGCAGCCAATCTGGAGGGGGCTACGAGCAGTACTTC.

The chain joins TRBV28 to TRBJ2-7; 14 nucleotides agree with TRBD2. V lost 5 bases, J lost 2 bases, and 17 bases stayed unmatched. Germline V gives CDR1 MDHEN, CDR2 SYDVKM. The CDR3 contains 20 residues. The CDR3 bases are TGTGCCAGCAGTCCTTACTTGGGACTAGCGGGAGACCGCCTTACCTACGAGCAGTACTTC. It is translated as CASSPYLGLAGDRLTYEQYF.

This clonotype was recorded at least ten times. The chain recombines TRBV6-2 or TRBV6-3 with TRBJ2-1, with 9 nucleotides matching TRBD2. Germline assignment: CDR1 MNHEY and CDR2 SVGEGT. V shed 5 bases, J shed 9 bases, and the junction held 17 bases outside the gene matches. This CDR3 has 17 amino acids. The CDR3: CASSTAASGTPEGEQFF. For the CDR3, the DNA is TGTGCCAGCAGTACCGCCGCTAGCGGGACGCCTGAGGGTGAGCAGTTCTTC.

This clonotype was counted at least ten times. For the CDR3, the DNA is TGCAGTGCTAATCAACTAGCGGGAGATGGAGAGCAGTACTTC. Protein sequence: CSANQLAGDGEQYF. The chain is built from TRBV20-1 and TRBJ2-7; 11 bases line up with TRBD2. Looked up from germline, CDR1 is DFQATT and CDR2 is SNEGSKA (reference sequence). The CDR3 runs to 14 residues. V shed 4 bases, J shed 7 bases, and the junction held 9 bases outside the gene matches.

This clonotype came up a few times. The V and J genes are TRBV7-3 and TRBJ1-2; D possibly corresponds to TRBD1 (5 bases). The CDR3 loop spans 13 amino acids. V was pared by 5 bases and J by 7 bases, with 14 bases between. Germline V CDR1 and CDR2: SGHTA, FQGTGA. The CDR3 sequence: CASSLDSGGGYTF. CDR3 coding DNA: TGTGCCAGCAGCCTAGACAGTGGAGGTGGCTACACCTTC.

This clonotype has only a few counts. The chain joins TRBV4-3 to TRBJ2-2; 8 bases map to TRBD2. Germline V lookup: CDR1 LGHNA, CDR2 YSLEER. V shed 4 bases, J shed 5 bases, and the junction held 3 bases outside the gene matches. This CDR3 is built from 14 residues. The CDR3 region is CASSRQRETGELFF. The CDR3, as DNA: TGCGCCAGCAGCCGCCAGCGGGAGACCGGGGAGCTGTTTTTT.

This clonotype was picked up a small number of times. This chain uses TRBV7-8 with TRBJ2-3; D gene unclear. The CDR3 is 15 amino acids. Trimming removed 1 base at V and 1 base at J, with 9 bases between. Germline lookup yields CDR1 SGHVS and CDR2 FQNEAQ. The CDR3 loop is CASSLDGRRTDTQYF. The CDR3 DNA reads TGTGCCAGCAGCTTAGACGGCAGACGCACAGATACGCAGTATTTT.

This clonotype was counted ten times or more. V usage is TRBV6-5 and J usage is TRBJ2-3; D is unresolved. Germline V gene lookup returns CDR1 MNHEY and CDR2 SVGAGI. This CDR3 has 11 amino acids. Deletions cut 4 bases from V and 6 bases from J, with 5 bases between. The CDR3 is CASSSLDTQYF. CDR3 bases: TGTGCCAGCAGTTCCCTGGATACGCAGTATTTT.

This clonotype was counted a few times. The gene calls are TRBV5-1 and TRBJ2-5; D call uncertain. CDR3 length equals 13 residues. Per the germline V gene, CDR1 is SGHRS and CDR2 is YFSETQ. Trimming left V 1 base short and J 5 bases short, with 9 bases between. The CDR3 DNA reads TGCGCCAGCAGCTTGCGATCCGGGGAGACCCAGTACTTC. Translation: CASSLRSGETQYF.

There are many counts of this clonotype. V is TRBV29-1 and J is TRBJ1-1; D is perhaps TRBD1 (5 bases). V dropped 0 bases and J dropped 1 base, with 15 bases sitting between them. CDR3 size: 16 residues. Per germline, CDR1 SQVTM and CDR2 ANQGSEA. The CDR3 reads CSVEDPNRQTNTEAFF. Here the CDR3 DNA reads TGCAGCGTTGAAGATCCCAACAGGCAAACGAACACTGAAGCTTTCTTT.

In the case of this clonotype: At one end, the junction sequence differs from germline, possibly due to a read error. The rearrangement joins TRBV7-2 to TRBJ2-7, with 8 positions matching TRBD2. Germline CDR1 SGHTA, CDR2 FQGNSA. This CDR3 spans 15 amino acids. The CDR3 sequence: CASSSAGDRNYDQYF. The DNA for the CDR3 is TGTGCCAGCAGCTCAGCGGGAGATAGGAACTACGACCAGTACTTC.

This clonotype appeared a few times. The CDR3 reads CSASALISYNEQFF. The CDR3 DNA reads TGCAGTGCTAGCGCACTAATCTCCTACAATGAGCAGTTCTTC. The chain uses TRBV20-1 and TRBJ2-1; no definite D call. Trimming pared 3 bases from V and 0 bases from J, leaving 9 bases between. Germline values: CDR1 DFQATT, CDR2 SNEGSKA (reference sequence). This CDR3 comprises 14 residues.

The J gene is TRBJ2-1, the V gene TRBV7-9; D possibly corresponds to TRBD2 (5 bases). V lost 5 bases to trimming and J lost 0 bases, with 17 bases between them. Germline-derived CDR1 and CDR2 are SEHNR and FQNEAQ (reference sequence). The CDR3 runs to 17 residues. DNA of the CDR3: TGTGCCAGCAGCCCCCGGGTTAGCGAGAGCTCCTACAATGAGCAGTTCTTC. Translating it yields CASSPRVSESSYNEQFF.

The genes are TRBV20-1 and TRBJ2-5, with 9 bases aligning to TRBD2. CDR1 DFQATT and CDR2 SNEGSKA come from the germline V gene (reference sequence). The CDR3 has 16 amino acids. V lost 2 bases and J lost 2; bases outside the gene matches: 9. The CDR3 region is CSARPPGLAFQETQYF. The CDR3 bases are TGCAGTGCTAGACCACCGGGACTAGCTTTTCAAGAGACCCAGTACTTC.

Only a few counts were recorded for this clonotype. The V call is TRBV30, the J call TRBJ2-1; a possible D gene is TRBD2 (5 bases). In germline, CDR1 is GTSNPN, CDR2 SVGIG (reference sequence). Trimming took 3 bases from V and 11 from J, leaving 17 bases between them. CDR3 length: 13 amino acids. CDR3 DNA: TGTGCCTGGAGCGGGATGACGGAAGAAAAGCAGTTCTTC. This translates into CAWSGMTEEKQFF. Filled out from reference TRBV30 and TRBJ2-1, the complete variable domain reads SQTIHQWPATLVQPVGSPLSLECTVEGTSNPNLYWYRQAAGRGLQLLFYSVGIGQISSEVPQNLSASRPQDRQFILSSKKLLLSDSGFYLCAWSGMTEEKQFFGPGTRLTVL.